Reported below is one T cell receptor beta chain. The CDR3 is 17 amino acids. These data originate in a study of blood T cell repertoires in COVID-19. Repertoires were generated with immunoSEQ multiplex PCR, while TCRdb's copy carries only in-frame clones and drops some. Of about 250,000 clones detected, roughly 88% appear once; the ten largest clones hold roughly 5.2%. The chain recombines TRBV21-1 with TRBJ2-7; the table assigns TRBD1, which was not confirmed against the DNA. TRBV21-1 is classified as a pseudogene. The material sequenced was peripheral blood. This clonotype originated in an elderly woman with COVID-19, enrolled during active disease. This CDR3 is CASSSIWTGRSSYEQYV. Written as DNA, the CDR3 is TGTGCCAGCAGCAGTATTTGGACAGGCAGGAGCTCCTACGAGCAGTACGTC.